This T cell receptor (beta chain) originates from a study of Ad26.COV2.S vaccination and SARS-CoV-2 variants. Assay: immunoSEQ multiplex PCR; the TCRdb copy retains only in-frame clones and omits some. The data hold 380,000 or so clones, with about 83% observed a single time. CDR1 GTSNPN and CDR2 SVGIG come from the germline V gene (reference sequence). The ends were cut back, 0 bases at V and 4 bases at J, with 16 bases in the middle. The CDR3 runs to 16 residues. Treatment here: roughly 20 received Ad26.COV2.S at low or high dose, single or two shots; 5 received placebo; per-sample allocation not given. Samples were taken on day 63 after the first vaccine or placebo injection.

This specimen consisted of peripheral blood, obtained in a trial of Ad26.COV2.S vaccine versus placebo. The clonotype comes from a person between 18 and 65 years old who received the Ad26.COV2.S COVID-19 vaccine or a placebo. V gene TRBV30 combines with J gene TRBJ1-3, with D possibly matching TRBD1 (5 bases). CDR3 sequence reads: CAWSVLGGTSGNTIYF. In DNA, the CDR3 is TGTGCCTGGAGTGTACTTGGGGGAACCTCCGGAAACACCATATATTTT.